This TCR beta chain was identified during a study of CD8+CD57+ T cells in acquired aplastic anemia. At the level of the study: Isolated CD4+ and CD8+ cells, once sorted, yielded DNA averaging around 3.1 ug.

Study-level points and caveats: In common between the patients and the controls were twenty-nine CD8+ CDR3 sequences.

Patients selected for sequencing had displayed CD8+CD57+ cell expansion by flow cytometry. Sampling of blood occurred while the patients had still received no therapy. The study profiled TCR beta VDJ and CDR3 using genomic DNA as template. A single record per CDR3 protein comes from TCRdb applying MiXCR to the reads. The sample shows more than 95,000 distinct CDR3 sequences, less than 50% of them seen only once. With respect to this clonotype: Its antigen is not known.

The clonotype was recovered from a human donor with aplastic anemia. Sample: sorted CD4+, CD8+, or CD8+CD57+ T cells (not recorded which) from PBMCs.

CDR3 amino acids: CASSPSGRDYGYTF. As DNA, the CDR3 is TGTGCCAGCAGCCCCTCGGGACGGGACTATGGCTACACCTTC. This chain connects TRBV7-2 to TRBJ1-2, with a possible D match to TRBD1 (5 bases). The V gene's germline CDR1 is SGHTA and CDR2 FQGNSA. This CDR3 is 14 amino acids long. The V end was cut by 5 bases, the J end by 3 bases, with 13 bases between.